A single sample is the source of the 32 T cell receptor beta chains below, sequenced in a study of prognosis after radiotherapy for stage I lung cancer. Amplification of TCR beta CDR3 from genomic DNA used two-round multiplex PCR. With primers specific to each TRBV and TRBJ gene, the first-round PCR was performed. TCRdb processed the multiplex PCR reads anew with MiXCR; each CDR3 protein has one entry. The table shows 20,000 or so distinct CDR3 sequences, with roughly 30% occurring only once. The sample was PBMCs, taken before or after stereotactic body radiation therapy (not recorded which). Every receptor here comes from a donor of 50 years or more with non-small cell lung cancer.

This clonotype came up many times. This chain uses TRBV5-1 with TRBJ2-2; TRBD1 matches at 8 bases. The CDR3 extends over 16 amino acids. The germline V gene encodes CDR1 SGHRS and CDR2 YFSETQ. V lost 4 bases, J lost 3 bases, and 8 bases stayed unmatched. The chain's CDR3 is CASSLRTGWDTGELFF. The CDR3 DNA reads TGCGCCAGCAGCCTCCGGACAGGGTGGGACACCGGGGAGCTGTTTTTT.

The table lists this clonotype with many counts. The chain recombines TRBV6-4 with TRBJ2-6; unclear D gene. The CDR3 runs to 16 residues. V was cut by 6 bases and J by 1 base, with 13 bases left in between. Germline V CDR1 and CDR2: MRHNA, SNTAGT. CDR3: CASSRNFLSGANVLTF. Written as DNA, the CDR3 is TGTGCCAGCAGCCGGAATTTTTTATCTGGGGCCAACGTCCTGACTTTC.

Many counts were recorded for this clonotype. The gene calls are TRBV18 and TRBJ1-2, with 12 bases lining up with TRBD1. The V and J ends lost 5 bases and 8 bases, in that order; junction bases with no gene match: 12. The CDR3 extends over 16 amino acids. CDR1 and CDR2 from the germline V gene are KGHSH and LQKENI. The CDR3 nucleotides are TGTGCCAGCTCATCAGCCGTGGGACAGGGGGCGCGAGGCTACACCTTC. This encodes CASSSAVGQGARGYTF.

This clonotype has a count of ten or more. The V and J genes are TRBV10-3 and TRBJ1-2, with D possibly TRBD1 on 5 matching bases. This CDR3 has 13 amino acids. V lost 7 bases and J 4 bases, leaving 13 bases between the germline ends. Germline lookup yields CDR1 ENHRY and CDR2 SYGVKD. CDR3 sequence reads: CAITPTETYGYTF. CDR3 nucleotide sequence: TGTGCCATCACTCCGACAGAGACCTATGGCTACACCTTC.

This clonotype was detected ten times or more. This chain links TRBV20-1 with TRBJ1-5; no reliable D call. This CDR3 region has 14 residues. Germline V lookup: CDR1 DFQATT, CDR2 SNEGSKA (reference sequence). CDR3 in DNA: TGCAGCGGGCAATGGGAGGGAAGCAATCAGCCCCAGCATTTT. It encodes CSGQWEGSNQPQHF.

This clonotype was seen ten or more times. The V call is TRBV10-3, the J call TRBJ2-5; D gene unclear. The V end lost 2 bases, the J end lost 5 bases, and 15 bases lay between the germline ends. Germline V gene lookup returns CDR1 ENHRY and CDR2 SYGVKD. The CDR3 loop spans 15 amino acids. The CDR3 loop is CAISEEAYMVETQYF. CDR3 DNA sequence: TGTGCCATCAGTGAGGAGGCCTACATGGTGGAGACCCAGTACTTC.

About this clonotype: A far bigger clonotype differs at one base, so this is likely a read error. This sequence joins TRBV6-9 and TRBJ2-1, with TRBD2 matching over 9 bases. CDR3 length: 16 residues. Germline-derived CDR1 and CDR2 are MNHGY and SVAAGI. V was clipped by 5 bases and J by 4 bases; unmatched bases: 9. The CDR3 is CASSHSGGRGYNEQFF. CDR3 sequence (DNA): TGTGCCAGCAGTCACTCTGGCGGGAGGGGTTACAATGAGCAGTTCTTC.

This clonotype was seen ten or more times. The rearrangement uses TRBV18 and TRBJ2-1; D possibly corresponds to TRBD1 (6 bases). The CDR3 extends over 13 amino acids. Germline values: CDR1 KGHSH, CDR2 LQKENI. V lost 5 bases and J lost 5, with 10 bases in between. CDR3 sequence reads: CASSSGQNNEQFF. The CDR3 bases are TGTGCCAGCTCATCGGGACAAAACAATGAGCAGTTCTTC.

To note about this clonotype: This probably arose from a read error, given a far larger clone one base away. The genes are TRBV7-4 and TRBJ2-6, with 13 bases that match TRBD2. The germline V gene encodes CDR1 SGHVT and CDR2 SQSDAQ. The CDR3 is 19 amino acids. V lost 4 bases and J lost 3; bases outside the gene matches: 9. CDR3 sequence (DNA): TGTGCCAGCAGCTATGTACTAGCGGGAGGGATGCGTGGGGCCAACGTCCTGACTTTC. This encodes CASSYVLAGGMRGANVLTF.

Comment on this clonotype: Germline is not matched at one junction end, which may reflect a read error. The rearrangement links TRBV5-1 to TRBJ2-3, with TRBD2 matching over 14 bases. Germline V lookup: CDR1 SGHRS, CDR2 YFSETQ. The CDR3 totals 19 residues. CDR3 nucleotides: TGCGACAGCAGCCCAGCCGGGACTAGCGGGAGAAGGTTAACAGATACGCAGTATTTT. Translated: CDSSPAGTSGRRLTDTQYF.

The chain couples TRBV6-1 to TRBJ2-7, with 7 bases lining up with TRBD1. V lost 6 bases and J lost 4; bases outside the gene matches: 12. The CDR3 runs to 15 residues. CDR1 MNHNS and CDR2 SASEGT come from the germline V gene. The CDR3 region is CASRLMLSGGYEQYF. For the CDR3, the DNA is TGTGCCAGCAGACTTATGCTATCAGGGGGATACGAGCAGTACTTC.

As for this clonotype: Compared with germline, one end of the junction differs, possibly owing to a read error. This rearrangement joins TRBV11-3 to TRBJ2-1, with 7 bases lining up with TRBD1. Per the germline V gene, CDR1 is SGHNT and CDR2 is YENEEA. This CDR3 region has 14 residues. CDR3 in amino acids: CASSSDRANNEQSF. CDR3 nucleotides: TGTGCCAGCAGTAGTGACAGGGCGAACAATGAGCAGTCCTTC. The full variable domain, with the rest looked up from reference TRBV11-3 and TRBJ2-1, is EAGVVQSPRYKIIEKKQPVAFWCNPISGHNTLYWYLQNLGQGPELLIRYENEEAVDDSQLPKDRFSAERLKGVDSTLKIQPAELGDSAVYLCASSSDRANNEQSFGPGTRLTVL.

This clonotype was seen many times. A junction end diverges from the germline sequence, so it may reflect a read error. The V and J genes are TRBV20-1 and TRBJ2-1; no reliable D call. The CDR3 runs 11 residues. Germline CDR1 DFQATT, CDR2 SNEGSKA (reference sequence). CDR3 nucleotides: TGCAGTGCAGCCTCCCACAATGAGCAGTTCTTC. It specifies CSAASHNEQFF.

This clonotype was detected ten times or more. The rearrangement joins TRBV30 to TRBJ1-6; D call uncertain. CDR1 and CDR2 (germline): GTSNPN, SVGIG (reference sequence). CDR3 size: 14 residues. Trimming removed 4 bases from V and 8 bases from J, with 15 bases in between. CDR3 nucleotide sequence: TGTGCCTGGAACACCGGGCCATGGGATTCACCCCTCCACTTT. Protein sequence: CAWNTGPWDSPLHF.

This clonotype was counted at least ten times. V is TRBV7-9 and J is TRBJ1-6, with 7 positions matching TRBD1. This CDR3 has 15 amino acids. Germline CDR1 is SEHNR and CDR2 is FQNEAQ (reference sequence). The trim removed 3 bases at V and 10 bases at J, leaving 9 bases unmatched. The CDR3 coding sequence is TGTGCCAGCAGCTTCGTTCAGGGAGGGGGCTCACCCCTCCACTTT. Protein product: CASSFVQGGGSPLHF.

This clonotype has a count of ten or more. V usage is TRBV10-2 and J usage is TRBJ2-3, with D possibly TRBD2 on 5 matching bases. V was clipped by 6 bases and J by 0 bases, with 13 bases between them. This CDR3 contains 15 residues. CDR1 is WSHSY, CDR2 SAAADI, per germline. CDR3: CASRGDYVSTDTQYF. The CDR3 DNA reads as TGCGCCAGCAGGGGAGACTACGTTAGCACAGATACGCAGTATTTT.

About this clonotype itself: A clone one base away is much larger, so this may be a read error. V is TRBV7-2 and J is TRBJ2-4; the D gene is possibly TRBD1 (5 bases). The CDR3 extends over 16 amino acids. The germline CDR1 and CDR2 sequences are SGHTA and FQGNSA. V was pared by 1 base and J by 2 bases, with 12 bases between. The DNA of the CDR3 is TGTGCCAGCAGCTTAGGGATCAGGGTTACCAAAAACATTCAGTACTTC. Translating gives CASSLGIRVTKNIQYF.

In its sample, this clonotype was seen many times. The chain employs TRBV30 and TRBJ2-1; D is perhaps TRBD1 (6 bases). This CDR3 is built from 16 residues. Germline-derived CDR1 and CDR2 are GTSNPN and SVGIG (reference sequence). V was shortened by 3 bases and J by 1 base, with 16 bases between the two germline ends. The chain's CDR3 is CAWRYRELGSYNEQFF. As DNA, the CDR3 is TGTGCCTGGAGGTACAGGGAACTCGGGTCCTACAATGAGCAGTTCTTC.

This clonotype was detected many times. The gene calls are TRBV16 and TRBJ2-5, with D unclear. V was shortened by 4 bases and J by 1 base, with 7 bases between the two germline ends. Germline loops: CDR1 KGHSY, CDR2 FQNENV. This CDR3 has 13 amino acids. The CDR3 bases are TGTGCCAGCAGCCCCGGGCGCCAAGAGACCCAGTACTTC. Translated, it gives CASSPGRQETQYF. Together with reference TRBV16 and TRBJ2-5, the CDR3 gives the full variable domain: GEEVAQTPKHLVRGEGQKAKLYCAPIKGHSYVFWYQQVLKNEFKFLISFQNENVFDETGMPKERFSAKCLPNSPCSLEIQATKLEDSAVYFCASSPGRQETQYFGPGTRLLVL.

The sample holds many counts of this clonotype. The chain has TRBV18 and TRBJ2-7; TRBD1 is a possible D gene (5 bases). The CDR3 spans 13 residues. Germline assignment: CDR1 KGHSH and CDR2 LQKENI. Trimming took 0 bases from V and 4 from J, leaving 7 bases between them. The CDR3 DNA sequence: TGTGCCAGCTCACCACCGGGGCAGTACGAGCAGTACTTC. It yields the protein CASSPPGQYEQYF.

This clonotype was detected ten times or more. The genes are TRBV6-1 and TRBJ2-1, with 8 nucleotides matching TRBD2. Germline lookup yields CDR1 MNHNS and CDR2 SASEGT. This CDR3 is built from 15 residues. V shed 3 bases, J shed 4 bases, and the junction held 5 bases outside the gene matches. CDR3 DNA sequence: TGTGCCAGCAGTGACATAGCGGGGCGATACAATGAGCAGTTCTTC. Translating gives CASSDIAGRYNEQFF.

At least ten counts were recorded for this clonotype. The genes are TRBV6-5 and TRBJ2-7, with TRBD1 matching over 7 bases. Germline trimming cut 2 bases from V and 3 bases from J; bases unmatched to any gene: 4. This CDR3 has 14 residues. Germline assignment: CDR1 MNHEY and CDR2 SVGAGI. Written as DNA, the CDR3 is TGTGCCAGCAGTTACGGACAGGAGAACTACGAGCAGTACTTC. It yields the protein CASSYGQENYEQYF.

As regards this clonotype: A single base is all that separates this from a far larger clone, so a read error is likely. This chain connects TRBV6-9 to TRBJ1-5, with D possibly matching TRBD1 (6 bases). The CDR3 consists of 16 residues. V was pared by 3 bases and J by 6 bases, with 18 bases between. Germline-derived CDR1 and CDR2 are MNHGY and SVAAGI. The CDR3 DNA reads TGTGCCAGCAGTTACCCCGGGACATGGGCTTCTCAGCCCCAGCATTTT. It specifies CASSYPGTWASQPQHF.

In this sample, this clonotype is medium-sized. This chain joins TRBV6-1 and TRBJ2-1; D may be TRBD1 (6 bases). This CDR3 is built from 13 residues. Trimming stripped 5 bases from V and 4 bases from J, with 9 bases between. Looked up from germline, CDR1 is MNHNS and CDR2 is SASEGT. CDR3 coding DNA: TGTGCCAGCAGTCGAACAGGGTACAATGAGCAGTTCTTC. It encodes CASSRTGYNEQFF.

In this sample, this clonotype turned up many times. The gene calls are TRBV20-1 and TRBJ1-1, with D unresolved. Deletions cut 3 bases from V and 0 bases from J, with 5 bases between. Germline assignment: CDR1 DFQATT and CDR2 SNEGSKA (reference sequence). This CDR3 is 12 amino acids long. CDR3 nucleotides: TGCAGTGCTAGGTATCTGAACACTGAAGCTTTCTTT. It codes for CSARYLNTEAFF.

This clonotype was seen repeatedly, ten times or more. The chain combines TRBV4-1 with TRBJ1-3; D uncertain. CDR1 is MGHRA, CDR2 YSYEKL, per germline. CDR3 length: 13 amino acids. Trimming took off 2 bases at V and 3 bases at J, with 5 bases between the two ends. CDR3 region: CASSQNSGNTIYF. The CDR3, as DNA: TGCGCCAGCAGCCAAAACAGTGGAAACACCATATATTTT.

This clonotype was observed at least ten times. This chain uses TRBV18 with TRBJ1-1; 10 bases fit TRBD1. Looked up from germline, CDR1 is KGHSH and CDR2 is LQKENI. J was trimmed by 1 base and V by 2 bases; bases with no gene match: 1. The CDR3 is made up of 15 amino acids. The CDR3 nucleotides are TGTGCCAGCTCACCAAGGACAGGGGGGAACACTGAAGCTTTCTTT. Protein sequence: CASSPRTGGNTEAFF. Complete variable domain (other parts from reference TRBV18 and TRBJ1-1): NAGVMQNPRHLVRRRGQEARLRCSPMKGHSHVYWYRQLPEEGLKFMVYLQKENIIDESGMPKERFSAEFPKEGPSILRIQQVVRGDSAAYFCASSPRTGGNTEAFFGQGTRLTVV.

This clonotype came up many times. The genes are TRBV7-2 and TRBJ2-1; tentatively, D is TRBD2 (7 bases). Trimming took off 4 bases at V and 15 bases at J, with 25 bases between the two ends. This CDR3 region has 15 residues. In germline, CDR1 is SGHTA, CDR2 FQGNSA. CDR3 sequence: CASSSAPGGWGAPFF. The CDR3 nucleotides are TGTGCCAGCAGCTCGGCACCCGGGGGGTGGGGGGCTCCGTTCTTC.

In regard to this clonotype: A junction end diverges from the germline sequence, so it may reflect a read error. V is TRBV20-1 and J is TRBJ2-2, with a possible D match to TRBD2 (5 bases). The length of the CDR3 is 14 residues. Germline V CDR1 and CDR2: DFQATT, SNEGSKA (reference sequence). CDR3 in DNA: TGCAGTGCTAGATCCCCTAGTGACACCGGGGATCTGTTTTTT. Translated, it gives CSARSPSDTGDLFF.

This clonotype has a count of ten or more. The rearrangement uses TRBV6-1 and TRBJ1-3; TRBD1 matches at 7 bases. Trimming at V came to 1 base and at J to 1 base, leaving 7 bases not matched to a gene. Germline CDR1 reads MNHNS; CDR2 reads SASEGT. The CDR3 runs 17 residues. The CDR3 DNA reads TGTGCCAGCAGTGAAGATTGGGACAGAAGATCTGGAAACACCATATATTTT. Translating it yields CASSEDWDRRSGNTIYF.

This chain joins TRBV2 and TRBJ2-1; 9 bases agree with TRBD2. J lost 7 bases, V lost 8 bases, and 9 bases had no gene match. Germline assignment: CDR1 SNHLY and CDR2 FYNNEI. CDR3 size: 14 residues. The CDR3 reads CASSAGGNYNEQFF. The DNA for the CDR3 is TGTGCCAGCTCTGCGGGAGGGAATTATAATGAGCAGTTCTTC.

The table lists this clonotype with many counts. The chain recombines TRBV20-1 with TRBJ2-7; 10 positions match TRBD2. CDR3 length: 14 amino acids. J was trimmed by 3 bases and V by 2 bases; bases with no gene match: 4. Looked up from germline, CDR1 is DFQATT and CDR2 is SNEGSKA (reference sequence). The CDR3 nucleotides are TGCAGTGCTAGATCTAGCGGGAGTTACTACGAGCAGTACTTC. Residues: CSARSSGSYYEQYF.